This T cell receptor beta chain was captured by sequencing in a study of OX40 agonist ivuxolimab in advanced cancers. Trimming removed 3 bases at V and 4 bases at J, with 13 bases between. The germline gives CDR1 ENHRY, CDR2 SYGVKD. This CDR3 region has 15 residues. Sequenced by immunoSEQ multiplex PCR; TCRdb stores in-frame clones only, minus some. The repertoire has approximately 89,000 clones, almost 90% of them found once; the top ten carry 0.75% to 0.9%. This specimen was CD4+ or CD8+ T cells sorted from blood, taken in a trial of the OX40 agonist ivuxolimab. The chain joins TRBV10-3 to TRBJ2-1, with D maybe TRBD2 (5 bases). The receptor's source is an adult with an advanced solid tumor such as melanoma, head and neck, liver or kidney cancer. CDR3 nucleotide sequence: TGTGCCATCAGTGAACAAGGACTGGGGTACAATGAGCAGTTCTTC. Translated: CAISEQGLGYNEQFF.